This T cell receptor beta chain was recovered during a study of Ad26.COV2.S vaccination and SARS-CoV-2 variants. Study-wide results and caveats: Placebo and vaccine recipients had non-spike TCR breadth that was similar. Possibly, TCR breadth and depth analyses underestimated total T cell responses.

Germline V gene sequence: CDR1 MNHEY, CDR2 SMNVEV (reference sequence). The CDR3 consists of 15 residues. The J segment lost 4 bases and the V segment lost 2 bases, leaving 5 bases of the junction unmatched. As to this clone: The antigen is unknown.

The data were produced by immunoSEQ multiplex PCR, yet TCRdb's version contains in-frame clones alone and is incomplete. The top ten clones hold roughly 3.9% of a sample with around 350,000 clones, approximately 90% of them seen once. V is TRBV27 and J is TRBJ2-1; 7 positions agree with TRBD2. This TCR was recovered from a human donor who had recovered from COVID-19. The source was peripheral blood, collected after recovery from COVID-19. CDR3 sequence (DNA): TGTGCCAGCAGTTTAAGGGCGGGGGAGTACAATGAGCAGTTCTTC. It translates to CASSLRAGEYNEQFF.